The clone carrying this T cell receptor beta chain showed up just a few times. Its antigen is undetermined. The data were taken from a study of beta chain features in type 1 diabetes. The authors reverse transcribed all of the isolated RNA, so sequencing captured expressed TCRB transcripts. Clones were read by immunoSEQ multiplex PCR, and TCRdb kept only the in-frame ones, dropping some. The repertoire holds hundreds of thousands of clones, with around 13% as singletons. All of the sorted populations showed purity greater than 98%. Study findings and constraints: A potential influence of HLA type upon TCRB rearrangement remained unresolved herein. A PCR bias possibly favoring shorter templates would apply equally to patients and controls.

Unmatched junction bases numbered 7, after V lost 2 bases and J lost 5 bases. The CDR3 runs to 16 residues. Germline CDR1 is GTSNPN and CDR2 is SVGIG (reference sequence). V usage is TRBV30 and J usage is TRBJ2-5; 14 bases agree with TRBD2. The sequencing sample was made of naive CD4+ T cells from blood. The TCR comes from a young man in good health. CDR3 in DNA: TGTGCCTGGAGTCCGGGACTAGCGGGAGTAGCGGAGACCCAGTACTTC. This codes for CAWSPGLAGVAETQYF.